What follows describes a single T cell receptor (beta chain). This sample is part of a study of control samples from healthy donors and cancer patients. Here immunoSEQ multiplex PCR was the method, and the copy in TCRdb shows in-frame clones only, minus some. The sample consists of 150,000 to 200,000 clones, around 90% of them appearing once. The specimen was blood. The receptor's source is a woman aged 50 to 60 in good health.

CDR3: CASSPAGGLVRTEAFF. The CDR3, as DNA: TGTGCCAGCAGCCCTGCGGGGGGGTTAGTAAGGACTGAAGCTTTCTTT. The chain combines TRBV5-5 with TRBJ1-1; tentative D call: TRBD1 (5 bases). This CDR3 spans 16 amino acids. Between the trimmed V and J ends, which lost 4 bases and 5 bases, there was a span of 21 bases. Germline V gene data show CDR1 as SGHKS and CDR2 as YYEKEE (reference sequence).